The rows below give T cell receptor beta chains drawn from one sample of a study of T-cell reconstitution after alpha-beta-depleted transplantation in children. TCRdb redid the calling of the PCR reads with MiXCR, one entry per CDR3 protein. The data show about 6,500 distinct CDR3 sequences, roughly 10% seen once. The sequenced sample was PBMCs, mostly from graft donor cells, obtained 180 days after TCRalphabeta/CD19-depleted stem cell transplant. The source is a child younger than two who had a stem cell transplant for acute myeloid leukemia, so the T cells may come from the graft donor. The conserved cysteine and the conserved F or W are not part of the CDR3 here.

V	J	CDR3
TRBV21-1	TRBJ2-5	ASPGQGLGETQY
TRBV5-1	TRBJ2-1	ASFYSSGQGAYEQF
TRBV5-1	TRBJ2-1	ASSLNPGTVTYNEQF
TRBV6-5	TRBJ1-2	ASSYGGIHYGYT
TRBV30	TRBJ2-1	AHGGPSSYNEQF
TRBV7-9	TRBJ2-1	ASSLEANEQF
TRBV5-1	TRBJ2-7	ASSGGDRGNDEQY
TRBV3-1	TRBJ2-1	ASSRGTGEWEQF
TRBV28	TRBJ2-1	ASRPGGSNNEQF
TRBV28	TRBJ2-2	ATSPVWTRGSGELF
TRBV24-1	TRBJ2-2	ATSDPHRGNTGELF
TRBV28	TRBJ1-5	ASSPQGEGNQPQH
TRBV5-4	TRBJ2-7	ASSRTSGRADEQY
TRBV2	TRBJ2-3	ASSSGRGLDTRY
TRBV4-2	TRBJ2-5	ASSPTGTNQETQY
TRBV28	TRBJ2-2	ASSLPLTDNTGELF
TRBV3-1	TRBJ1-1	ASSLGQGQAF
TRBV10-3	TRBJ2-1	AIGIYNEQF
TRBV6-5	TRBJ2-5	ASSYLGHQETQY
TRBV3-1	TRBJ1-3	ASSQVYRHSGNTIY
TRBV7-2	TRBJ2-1	ASTPRGDYNEQF
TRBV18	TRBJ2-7	ASSAGSYEQY
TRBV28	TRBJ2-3	ASSFSAGITDTQY
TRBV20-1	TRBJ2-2	SARTGFDGGELF
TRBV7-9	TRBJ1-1	ASSLKGFTEAF
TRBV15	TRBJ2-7	ATSRGRQGNFEQY
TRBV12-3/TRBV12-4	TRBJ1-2	ASSPQGGAYGYT
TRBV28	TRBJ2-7	ASSLQRSYEQY